This entry is about one TCR beta chain. Its cognate antigen is unknown. This sample was included in a study of cytomegalovirus exposure and HLA in healthy donors. General study results and limits: Cytomegalovirus status, reportedly, was diagnosed with high specificity and sensitivity by the classifier. HLA alleles showed associations with 16,951 TCR beta sequences in a later analysis, at a 0.05 false discovery rate. TCR beta chains numbering about 160 were designated cytomegalovirus-associated. The productive fraction for most TCR beta V segments was about 90% or about 30% in an earlier analysis.

V trimming: 3 bases; J trimming: 1 base; junction bases outside the gene matches: 14. This CDR3 has 21 residues. CDR1 is SGDLS and CDR2 is YYNGEE in the germline V gene. The study ran its PCR with 60 Vbeta and 13 Jbeta primers. Assay: immunoSEQ multiplex PCR; the TCRdb copy retains only in-frame clones and omits some. The sample lists 90,000 or so clones; roughly 75% were seen once. The sequence was obtained from a man in his fifties or sixties in good health and CMV-seronegative. Sequencing was done on a sample of PBMCs. The chain joins TRBV9 to TRBJ2-3, with 16 bases aligning to TRBD2. DNA of the CDR3: TGTGCCAGCAGCGCCAACGACCCGGGACTAGCGGGGGGGCCAGGCACAGATACGCAGTATTTT. It codes for CASSANDPGLAGGPGTDTQYF.